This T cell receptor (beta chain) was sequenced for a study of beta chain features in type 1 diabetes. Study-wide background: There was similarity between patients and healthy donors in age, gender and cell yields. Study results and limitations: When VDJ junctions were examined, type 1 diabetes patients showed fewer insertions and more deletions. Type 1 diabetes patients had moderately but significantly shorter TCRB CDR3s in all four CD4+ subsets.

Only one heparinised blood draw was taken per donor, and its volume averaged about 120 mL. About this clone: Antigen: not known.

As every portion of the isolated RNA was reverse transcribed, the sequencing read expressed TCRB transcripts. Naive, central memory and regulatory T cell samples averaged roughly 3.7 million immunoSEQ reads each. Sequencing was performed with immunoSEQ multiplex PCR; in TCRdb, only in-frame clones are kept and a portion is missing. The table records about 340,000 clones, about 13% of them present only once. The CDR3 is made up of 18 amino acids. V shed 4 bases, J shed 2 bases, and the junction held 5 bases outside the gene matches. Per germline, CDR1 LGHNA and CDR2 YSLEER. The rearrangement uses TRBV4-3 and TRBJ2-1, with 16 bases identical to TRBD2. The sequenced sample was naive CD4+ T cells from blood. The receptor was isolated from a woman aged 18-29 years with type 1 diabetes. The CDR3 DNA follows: TGCGCCAGCAGCCGGGGACTAGCGGGAGGGCTCCCCTACAATGAGCAGTTCTTC. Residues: CASSRGLAGGLPYNEQFF.